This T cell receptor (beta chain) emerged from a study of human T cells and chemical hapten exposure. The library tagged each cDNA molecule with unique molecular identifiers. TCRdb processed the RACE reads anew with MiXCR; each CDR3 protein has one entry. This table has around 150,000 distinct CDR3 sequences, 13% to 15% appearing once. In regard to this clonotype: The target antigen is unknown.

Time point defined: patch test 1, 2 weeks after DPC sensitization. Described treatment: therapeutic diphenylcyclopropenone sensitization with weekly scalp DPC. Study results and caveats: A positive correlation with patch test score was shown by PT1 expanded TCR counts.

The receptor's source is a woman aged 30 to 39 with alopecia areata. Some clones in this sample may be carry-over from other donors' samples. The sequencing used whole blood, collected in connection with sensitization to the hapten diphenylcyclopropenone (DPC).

CDR3 sequence (DNA): TGCAGCGTCCGCCACAGAGCTAGCACAGATACGCAGTATTTT. Residues: CSVRHRASTDTQYF. The gene calls are TRBV29-1 and TRBJ2-3; D is ambiguous. CDR3 length: 14 residues. Germline CDR1 is SQVTM and CDR2 is ANQGSEA. V lost 6 bases and J 0 bases, leaving 13 bases between the germline ends.